Given below is one TCR beta chain in context. What it binds is not known. The germline gene is not matched at one end of the junction; a read error may be the cause. The data originate from a study of STAT5B mutations in CD4+ large granular lymphocyte leukemia. Study-wide findings and caveats: Compared with healthy controls (2/35), patient top clones favored TRBV06 (8/27).

This was a survey-level run. Authors' processing steps: A productive frequency of 2.59 x 10-5 was the lowest detectable. Produced via immunoSEQ multiplex PCR; TCRdb's table is partial and in-frame only. The V and J calls and clone size come from that table; D and trimming were worked out from the DNA. Counted here are about 50,000 clones, 84% occurring once; the ten biggest clones make up about 0.33%. The CDR3 covers 13 residues. Per germline, CDR1 SGHAT and CDR2 FQDESV (reference sequence). This receptor was taken from a human donor in good health. Sequencing was performed on CD4+ T cells from blood buffy coats. This chain joins TRBV11-1 and TRBJ1-5; no clear D. For the CDR3, the DNA is TGTGCCAGCAGCTCTGACCGCAATCGGCCCCAGCATTTT. Amino acids: CASSSDRNRPQHF.